A selection of T cell receptor beta chains follows, all from one sample in a study of blood T cell repertoires in COVID-19. The data were produced by immunoSEQ multiplex PCR, yet TCRdb's version contains in-frame clones alone and is incomplete. The table has 150,000 to 200,000 clones, 75% to 90% seen once. Sequences were obtained from peripheral blood. These receptors were collected from a man in his 70s with active or convalescent COVID-19. The CDR3 runs from the conserved cysteine through the conserved F or W. The D gene is left open where the match is weak. Clone size, where shown, is once, few, many, or a class for clones that have expanded.

V gene,J gene,D gene,clone size,CDR3 DNA,CDR3 protein
TRBV20-1,TRBJ2-7,TRBD2,.,TGCAGTGCGACTGAGGCGGGGGGGCAGTACTTC,CSATEAGGQYF
TRBV6-5,TRBJ2-1,.,once,TGTGCCAGCAGAAGACAGCAGAGCTCTATATTTCTTGTGTTCTTC,CASRRQQSSIFLVFF
TRBV28,TRBJ1-1,.,.,TGTGCCAGCAGAAGTGGCTCCCGGGCTGAAGCTTTCTTT,CASRSGSRAEAFF
TRBV18,TRBJ2-5,TRBD1,.,TGTGCCAGCTCACAACGGACAGGGGGCCGTGGGGAGACCCAGTACTTC,CASSQRTGGRGETQYF
TRBV5-6,TRBJ2-5,.,.,TGTGCCAGCAGCTTGTTGGGCCCAGTCAGTGAGACCCAGTACTTC,CASSLLGPVSETQYF
TRBV29-1,TRBJ2-1,.,.,TGCAGCGTTTGTACGGGACTCAACGATGAGCAGTTCTTC,CSVCTGLNDEQFF
TRBV6-5,TRBJ1-1,TRBD1,few,TGTGCCAGCAGACCGGGGACAGCGAACACTGAAGCTTTCTTT,CASRPGTANTEAFF
TRBV14,TRBJ2-1,TRBD2,.,TGTGCCAGCAGCCAGCCGAACCCCGGGACTAGCGGGATTAGGGAGCAGTTCTTC,CASSQPNPGTSGIREQFF
TRBV9,TRBJ2-1,.,.,TGTGCCAGCAGCGCCACAAATGAGCAGTTCTTC,CASSATNEQFF
TRBV6-1,TRBJ1-5,.,.,TGTGCCAGCAGTGAAGCTCGAGGTCAGCCCCAGCATTTT,CASSEARGQPQHF
TRBV9,TRBJ2-3,TRBD2,once,TGTGCCAGCAGCCGTACCTTAGCGGGAGGGTTAACAGATACGCAGTATTTT,CASSRTLAGGLTDTQYF
TRBV5-4,TRBJ2-7,TRBD1,.,TGTGCCAGCAGCTTGCCGGGACAGGGATCCTACGAGCAGTACTTC,CASSLPGQGSYEQYF
TRBV3-1/TRBV3-2,TRBJ1-2,.,.,TGTGCCAGCAGCCTCCGAGGAGGGGTCAGCGGCTACACCTTC,CASSLRGGVSGYTF
TRBV3-1/TRBV3-2,TRBJ2-7,TRBD2,.,TGTGCCAGCAGATACCCGGGGGGTTGTACCTACGAGCAGTACTTC,CASRYPGGCTYEQYF
TRBV6-5,TRBJ1-3,.,.,TGTGCCGGACAAGAAACTGGAAACACCATATATTTT,CAGQETGNTIYF
TRBV19,TRBJ1-1,.,once,TGTGCCAGTAGCAATACACGTAACACTGAAGCTTTCTTT,CASSNTRNTEAFF
TRBV7-9,TRBJ2-1,.,few,TGTGCCAGCATTCGGACAAACAATGAGCAGTTCTTC,CASIRTNNEQFF
TRBV9,TRBJ2-3,.,.,TGTGCCAGCAGCCCCCTGGGGGGATTGGGCACAGATACGCAGTATTTT,CASSPLGGLGTDTQYF
TRBV3-1/TRBV3-2,TRBJ1-1,.,.,TGTGCCAGCAGTCAATTCACCGGGACATATGAAGCTTTCTTT,CASSQFTGTYEAFF
TRBV12-3/TRBV12-4,TRBJ1-2,.,.,TGCGCTGATACAGCCCTTACTGGTGAGGGCTACACCTTC,CADTALTGEGYTF
TRBV3-1/TRBV3-2,TRBJ1-3,.,.,TGTGCCAGCAGCCAATCCGGTTCTGGAAACACCATATATTTT,CASSQSGSGNTIYF
TRBV19,TRBJ2-1,TRBD2,.,TGTGCCAGTAGTATAGTCCTAGCGGGGGGGAGCTCCTACAATGAGCAGTTCTTC,CASSIVLAGGSSYNEQFF
TRBV23-1,TRBJ1-5,.,once,TGCGCCAGCAGTCAAATCCCTCGCAGGTTAAATCAGCCCCAGCATTTT,CASSQIPRRLNQPQHF
TRBV10-2,TRBJ2-1,.,.,TGCGCCAGCAGTGAGTCCTATGAGCAGTTCTTC,CASSESYEQFF
TRBV5-4,TRBJ1-3,.,.,TGTGCCAGCAGCAACGACCCGACTGGCTCTGGAAACACCATATATTTT,CASSNDPTGSGNTIYF
TRBV29-1,TRBJ2-5,TRBD1,few,TGCAGCGTTAGGACAGGGGAGACCCAGTACTTC,CSVRTGETQYF
TRBV21-1,TRBJ2-7,.,.,TGTGCCAGCAGGTGGCGGGGAAAATCCTACGAGCAGTACTTC,CASRWRGKSYEQYF
TRBV5-5,TRBJ2-1,TRBD2,.,TGTGCCAGCAGTCTCCCTAGGGGAATGGGACTAGCGGGAGATGAGCAGTTCTTC,CASSLPRGMGLAGDEQFF
TRBV29-1,TRBJ1-2,.,.,TGCAGCGTTGCGAGGGTCCCAGGCTACACCTTC,CSVARVPGYTF
TRBV24-1,TRBJ2-1,TRBD1,once,TGTGCCACCAGCTTTTGGAACAGGGGGCTGAATGAGCAGTTCTTC,CATSFWNRGLNEQFF
TRBV5-5,TRBJ1-2,TRBD1,few,TGTGCCAGCAGCTGGACAACAGGGGGCGCCGGCTATGGCTACACCTTC,CASSWTTGGAGYGYTF
TRBV2,TRBJ2-5,.,once,TGTGCCAGCATCCCCTGGGCCCAAGAGACCCAGTACTTC,CASIPWAQETQYF
TRBV2,TRBJ2-1,.,.,TGTGCCAGCAGTGTTCAGTATGAGCAGTTCTTC,CASSVQYEQFF
TRBV5-1,TRBJ1-1,.,.,TGCGCCAGCAGCTTAATAGGAGCGACGACTGAAGCTTTCTTT,CASSLIGATTEAFF
TRBV7-2,TRBJ2-3,TRBD2,.,TGTGCCAGCAGCTGGGACATAGCGGGAGGGCCGGTCTCTTTT,CASSWDIAGGPVSF
TRBV27,TRBJ2-5,.,.,TGTGCCAGCAGTTCGGTTGGAGCCGGCCAAGAGACCCAGTACTTC,CASSSVGAGQETQYF
TRBV7-2,TRBJ2-1,TRBD2,.,TGTGCCAGCAGCTACGGGGGACTAGCGGGAGACGGTGAGCAGTTCTTC,CASSYGGLAGDGEQFF
TRBV28,TRBJ1-5,.,.,TGTGCCAGCAGCACCCACAGGGCGAGCAATCAGCCCCAGCATTTT,CASSTHRASNQPQHF
TRBV6-5,TRBJ1-2,.,.,TGTGCCAGCGCCCAGGGCATCGCTAACTATGGCTACACCTTC,CASAQGIANYGYTF
TRBV29-1,TRBJ1-2,.,.,TGCAGCGTTCGAGTTTCGGACAGCCGCCTTCTTAACTATGGCTACACCTTC,CSVRVSDSRLLNYGYTF
TRBV6-4,TRBJ2-2,TRBD2,.,TGTGCCAGCAGCCAGCTAGCGGGAGGAACCGGGGAGCTGTTTTTT,CASSQLAGGTGELFF
TRBV6-2/TRBV6-3,TRBJ2-3,TRBD2,.,TGTGCCAGCAGTTCCCTAGCGGCGGGCAACTATTTT,CASSSLAAGNYF
TRBV5-8,TRBJ2-1,TRBD1,once,TGTGCCAGCAGCTTGGGACAGGGTGTCCACAATGAGCAGTTCTTC,CASSLGQGVHNEQFF
TRBV19,TRBJ1-2,.,.,TGTGCCAGTAGTATAGTTGCCTCCGGTGTGAGTAACTATGGCTACACCTTC,CASSIVASGVSNYGYTF
TRBV10-3,TRBJ2-7,.,.,TGTGCCATCAGTGTAGAAGGGAGCGAGCAGTACTTC,CAISVEGSEQYF
TRBV28,TRBJ2-4,.,.,TGTGCCAGCAGTTTTATGGACAGACTTTCCAAAAACATTCAGTACTTC,CASSFMDRLSKNIQYF
TRBV2,TRBJ2-1,TRBD2,.,TGTGCCAGCAGTGAACTAGCGGGGGGGCTTGAGCAGTTCTTC,CASSELAGGLEQFF
TRBV27,TRBJ2-7,TRBD2,.,TGTGCCAGCAGTTTGAAGGGAGGGCATTCCTACGAGCAGTACTTC,CASSLKGGHSYEQYF
TRBV5-1,TRBJ2-5,.,.,TGCGCCAGCAGCTTGGGTCAGGACAAGACCCAGTACTTC,CASSLGQDKTQYF
TRBV7-9,TRBJ2-1,TRBD1,.,TGTGCCAGCAGCCCTTGGACAGGGGGCATCTACAATGAGCAGTTCTTC,CASSPWTGGIYNEQFF
TRBV6-2/TRBV6-3,TRBJ2-7,TRBD2,once,TGTGCCAGCAGTTGGACCGGGACTAGCGGGAGTTACGAGCAGTACTTC,CASSWTGTSGSYEQYF
TRBV5-1,TRBJ1-6,TRBD1,once,TGCGCCAGCAGCAGGGGACAGGATAATTCACCCCTCCACTTT,CASSRGQDNSPLHF
TRBV5-1,TRBJ2-7,.,.,TGCGCCAGCAGTGAGCCCATGGCGGACGAGCAGTACTTC,CASSEPMADEQYF
TRBV14,TRBJ2-3,TRBD2,.,TGTGCCAGCAGCCAAAGTGGGGTGGCGGGGGGGCCTTTTTCGTTGACAGATACGCAGTATTTT,CASSQSGVAGGPFSLTDTQYF
TRBV2,TRBJ2-1,TRBD1,.,TGTGCCAGCATTCCAGGGGGCGGCTACAATGAGCAGTTCTTC,CASIPGGGYNEQFF
TRBV10-3,TRBJ2-1,.,once,TGTGCCATCAGGCCCACGCTAGCCAATGAGCAGTTCTTC,CAIRPTLANEQFF
TRBV28,TRBJ2-3,TRBD2,.,TGTGCCAGCAGCCGAGCGGGAGACTTAGATACGCAGTATTTT,CASSRAGDLDTQYF
TRBV28,TRBJ1-2,.,.,TGTGCCAGCAAGTGGCCAGGTTCGAACTATGGCTACACCTTC,CASKWPGSNYGYTF
TRBV7-8,TRBJ1-1,.,.,TGTGCCAGCAGTCCGGGGATCGCGGGGGCTGAAGCTTTCTTT,CASSPGIAGAEAFF